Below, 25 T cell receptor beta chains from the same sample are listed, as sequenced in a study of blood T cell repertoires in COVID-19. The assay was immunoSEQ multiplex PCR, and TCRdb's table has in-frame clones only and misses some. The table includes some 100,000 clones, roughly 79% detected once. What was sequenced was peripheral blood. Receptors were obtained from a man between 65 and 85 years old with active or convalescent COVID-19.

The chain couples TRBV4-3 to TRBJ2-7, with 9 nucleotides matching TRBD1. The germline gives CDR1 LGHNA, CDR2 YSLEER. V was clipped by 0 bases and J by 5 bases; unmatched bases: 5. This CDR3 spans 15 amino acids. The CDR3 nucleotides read TGCGCCAGCAGCCAAGACCGGACAGGGGAGGACGAGCAGTACTTC. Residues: CASSQDRTGEDEQYF.

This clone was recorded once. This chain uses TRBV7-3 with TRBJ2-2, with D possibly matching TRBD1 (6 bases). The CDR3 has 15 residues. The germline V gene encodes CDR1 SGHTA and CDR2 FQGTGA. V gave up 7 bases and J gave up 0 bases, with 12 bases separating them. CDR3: CASKAQGANTGELFF. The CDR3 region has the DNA TGTGCCAGCAAGGCACAGGGTGCGAACACCGGGGAGCTGTTTTTT.

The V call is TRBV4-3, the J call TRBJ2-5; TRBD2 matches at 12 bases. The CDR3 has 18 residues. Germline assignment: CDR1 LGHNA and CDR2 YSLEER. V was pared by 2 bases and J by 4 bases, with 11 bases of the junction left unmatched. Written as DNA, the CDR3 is TGCGCCAGCAGCCAACGACTAGCGGGAGTCGGCTTATCAGAGACCCAGTACTTC. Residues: CASSQRLAGVGLSETQYF.

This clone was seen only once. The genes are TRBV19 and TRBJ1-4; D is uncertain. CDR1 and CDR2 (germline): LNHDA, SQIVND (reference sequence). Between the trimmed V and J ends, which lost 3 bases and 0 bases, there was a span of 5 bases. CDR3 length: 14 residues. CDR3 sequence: CASSIPATNEKLFF. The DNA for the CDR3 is TGTGCCAGTAGTATCCCCGCAACTAATGAAAAACTGTTTTTT.

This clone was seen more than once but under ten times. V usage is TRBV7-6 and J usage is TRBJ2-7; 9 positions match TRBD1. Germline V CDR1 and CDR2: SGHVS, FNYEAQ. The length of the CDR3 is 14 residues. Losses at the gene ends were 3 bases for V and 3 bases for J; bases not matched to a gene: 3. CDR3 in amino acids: CASSFADRGYEQYF. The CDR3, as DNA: TGTGCCAGCAGCTTCGCGGACAGGGGCTACGAGCAGTACTTC. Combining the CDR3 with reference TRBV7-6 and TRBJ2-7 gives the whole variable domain GAGVSQSPRYKVTKRGQDVALRCDPISGHVSLYWYRQALGQGPEFLTYFNYEAQQDKSGLPNDRFSAERPEGSISTLTIQRTEQRDSAMYRCASSFADRGYEQYFGPGTRLTVT.

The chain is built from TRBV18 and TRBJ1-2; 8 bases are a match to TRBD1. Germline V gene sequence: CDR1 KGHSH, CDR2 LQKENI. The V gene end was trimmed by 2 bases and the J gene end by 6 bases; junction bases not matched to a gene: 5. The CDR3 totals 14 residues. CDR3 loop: CASSPGQGSNGYTF. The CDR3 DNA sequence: TGTGCCAGCTCACCAGGACAGGGATCCAATGGCTACACCTTC. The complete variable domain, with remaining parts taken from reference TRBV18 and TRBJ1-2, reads NAGVMQNPRHLVRRRGQEARLRCSPMKGHSHVYWYRQLPEEGLKFMVYLQKENIIDESGMPKERFSAEFPKEGPSILRIQQVVRGDSAAYFCASSPGQGSNGYTFGSGTRLTVV.

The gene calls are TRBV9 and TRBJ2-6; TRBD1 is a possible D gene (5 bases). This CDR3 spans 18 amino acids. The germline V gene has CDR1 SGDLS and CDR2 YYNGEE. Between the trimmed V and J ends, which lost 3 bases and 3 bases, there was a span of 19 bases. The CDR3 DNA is TGTGCCAGCAGCGGCTCCAGACAGCCGCTTAGTGGGGCCAACGTCCTGACTTTC. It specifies CASSGSRQPLSGANVLTF. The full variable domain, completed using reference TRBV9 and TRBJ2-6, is DSGVTQTPKHLITATGQRVTLRCSPRSGDLSVYWYQQSLDQGLQFLIQYYNGEERAKGNILERFSAQQFPDLHSELNLSSLELGDSALYFCASSGSRQPLSGANVLTFGAGSRLTVL.

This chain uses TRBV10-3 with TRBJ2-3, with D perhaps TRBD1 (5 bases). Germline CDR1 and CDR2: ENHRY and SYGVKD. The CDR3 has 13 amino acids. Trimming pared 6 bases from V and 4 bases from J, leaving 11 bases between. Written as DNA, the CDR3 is TGTGCCATCAGCCAGGGTTGGGCAGATACGCAGTATTTT. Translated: CAISQGWADTQYF.

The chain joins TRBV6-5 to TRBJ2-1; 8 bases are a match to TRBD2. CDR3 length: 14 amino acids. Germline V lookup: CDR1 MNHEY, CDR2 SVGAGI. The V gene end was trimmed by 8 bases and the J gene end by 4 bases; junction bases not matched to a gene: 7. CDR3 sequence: CASGTGGEYNEQFF. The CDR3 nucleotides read TGTGCCAGCGGGACGGGAGGGGAGTACAATGAGCAGTTCTTC.

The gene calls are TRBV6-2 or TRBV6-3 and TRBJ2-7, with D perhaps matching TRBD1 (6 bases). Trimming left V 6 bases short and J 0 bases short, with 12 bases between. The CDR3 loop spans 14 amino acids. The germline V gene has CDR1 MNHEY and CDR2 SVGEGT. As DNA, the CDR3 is TGTGCCAGCAGCATCAGGGGAGTCTCCTACGAGCAGTACTTC. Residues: CASSIRGVSYEQYF.

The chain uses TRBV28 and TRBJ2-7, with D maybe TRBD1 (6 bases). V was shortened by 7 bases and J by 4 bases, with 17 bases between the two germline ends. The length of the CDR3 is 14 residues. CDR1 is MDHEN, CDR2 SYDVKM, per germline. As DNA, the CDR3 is TGTGCCAGCATCTCTGGGACAAACGGTTACGAGCAGTACTTC. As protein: CASISGTNGYEQYF.

CDR3 bases: TGCGCCAGCAGCCAGACAGGGGGCGGCACAGATACGCAGTATTTT. Its translation: CASSQTGGGTDTQYF. The rearrangement links TRBV4-3 to TRBJ2-3, with 10 bases identical to TRBD1. V lost 3 bases to trimming and J lost 1 base; unmatched junction nucleotides: 1. Per germline, CDR1 LGHNA and CDR2 YSLEER. The CDR3 length is 15 residues.

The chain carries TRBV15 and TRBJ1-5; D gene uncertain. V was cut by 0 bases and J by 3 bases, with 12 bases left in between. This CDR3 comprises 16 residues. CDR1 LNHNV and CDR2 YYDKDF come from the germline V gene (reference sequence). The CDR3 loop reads CATSRDYNSPNQPQHF. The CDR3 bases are TGTGCCACCAGCAGAGATTACAACAGTCCCAATCAGCCCCAGCATTTT.

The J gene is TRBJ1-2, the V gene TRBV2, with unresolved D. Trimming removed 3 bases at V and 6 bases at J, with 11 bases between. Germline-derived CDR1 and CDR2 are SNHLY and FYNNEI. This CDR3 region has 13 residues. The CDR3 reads CASSEQNVNGYTF. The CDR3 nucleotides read TGTGCCAGCAGTGAGCAGAATGTCAATGGCTACACCTTC.

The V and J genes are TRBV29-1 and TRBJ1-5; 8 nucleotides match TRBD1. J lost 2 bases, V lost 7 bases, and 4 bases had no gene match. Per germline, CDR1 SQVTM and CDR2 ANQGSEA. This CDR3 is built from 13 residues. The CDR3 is CSALTGGNQPQHF. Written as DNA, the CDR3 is TGCAGCGCACTGACAGGGGGCAATCAGCCCCAGCATTTT.

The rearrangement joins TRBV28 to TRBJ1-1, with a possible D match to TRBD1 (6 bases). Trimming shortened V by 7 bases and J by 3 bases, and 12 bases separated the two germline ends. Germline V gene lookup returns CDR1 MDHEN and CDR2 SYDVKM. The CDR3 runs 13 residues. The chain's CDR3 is CASITGIDTEAFF. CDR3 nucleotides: TGTGCCAGCATTACAGGGATCGACACTGAAGCTTTCTTT.

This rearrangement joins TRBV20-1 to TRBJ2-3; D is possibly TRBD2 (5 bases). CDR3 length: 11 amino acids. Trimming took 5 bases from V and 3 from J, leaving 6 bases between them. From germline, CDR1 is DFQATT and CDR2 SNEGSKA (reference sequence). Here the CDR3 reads CSAGLTDTQYF. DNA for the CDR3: TGCAGTGCTGGACTTACAGATACGCAGTATTTT.

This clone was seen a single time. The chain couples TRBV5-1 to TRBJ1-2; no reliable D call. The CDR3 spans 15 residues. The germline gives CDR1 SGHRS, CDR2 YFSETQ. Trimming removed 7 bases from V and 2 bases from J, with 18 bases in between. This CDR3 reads CASCGFVAENYGYTF. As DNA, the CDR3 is TGCGCCAGCTGCGGGTTCGTAGCGGAAAACTATGGCTACACCTTC.

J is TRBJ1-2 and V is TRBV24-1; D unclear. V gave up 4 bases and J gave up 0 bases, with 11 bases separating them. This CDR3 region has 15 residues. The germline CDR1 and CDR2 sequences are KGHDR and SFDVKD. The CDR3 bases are TGTGCCACCAGTGACGCAGGCCCCGCTAACTATGGCTACACCTTC. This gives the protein CATSDAGPANYGYTF.

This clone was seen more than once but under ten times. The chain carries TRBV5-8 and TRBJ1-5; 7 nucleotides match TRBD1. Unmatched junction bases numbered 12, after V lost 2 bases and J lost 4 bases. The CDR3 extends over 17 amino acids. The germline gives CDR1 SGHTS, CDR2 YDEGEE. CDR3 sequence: CASSFRTGTVRNQPQHF. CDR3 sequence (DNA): TGTGCCAGCAGCTTTCGGACAGGAACTGTGAGAAATCAGCCCCAGCATTTT. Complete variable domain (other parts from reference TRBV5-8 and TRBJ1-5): EAGVTQSPTHLIKTRGQQATLRCSPISGHTSVYWYQQALGLGLQFLLWYDEGEERNRGNFPPRFSGRQFPNYSSELNVNALELEDSALYLCASSFRTGTVRNQPQHFGDGTRLSIL.

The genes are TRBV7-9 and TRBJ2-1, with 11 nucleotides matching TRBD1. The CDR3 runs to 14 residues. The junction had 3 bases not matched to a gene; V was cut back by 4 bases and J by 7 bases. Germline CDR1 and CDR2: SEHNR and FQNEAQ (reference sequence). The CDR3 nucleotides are TGTGCCAGCAGCTCCGGACAGGGGGCAAATGAGCAGTTCTTC. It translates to CASSSGQGANEQFF.

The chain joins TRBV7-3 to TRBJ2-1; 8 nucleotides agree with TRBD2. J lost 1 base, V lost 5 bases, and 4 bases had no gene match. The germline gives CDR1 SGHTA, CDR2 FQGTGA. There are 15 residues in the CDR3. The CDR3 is CASSVAGWSYNEQFF. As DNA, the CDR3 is TGTGCCAGCAGCGTAGCGGGATGGTCCTACAATGAGCAGTTCTTC.

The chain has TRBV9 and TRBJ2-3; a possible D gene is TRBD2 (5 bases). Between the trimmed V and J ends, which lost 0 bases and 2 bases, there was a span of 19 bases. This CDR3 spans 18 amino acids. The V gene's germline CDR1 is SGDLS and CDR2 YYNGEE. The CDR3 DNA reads TGTGCCAGCAGCGTAGCTACGTATGAGGGCTACAACACAGATACGCAGTATTTT. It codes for CASSVATYEGYNTDTQYF.

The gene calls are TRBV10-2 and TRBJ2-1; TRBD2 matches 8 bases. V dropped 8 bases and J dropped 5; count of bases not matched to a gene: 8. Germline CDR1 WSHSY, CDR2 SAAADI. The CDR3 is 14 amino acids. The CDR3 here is CASVGGVTNNEQFF. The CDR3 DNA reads TGCGCCAGCGTCGGGGGGGTAACGAACAATGAGCAGTTCTTC.

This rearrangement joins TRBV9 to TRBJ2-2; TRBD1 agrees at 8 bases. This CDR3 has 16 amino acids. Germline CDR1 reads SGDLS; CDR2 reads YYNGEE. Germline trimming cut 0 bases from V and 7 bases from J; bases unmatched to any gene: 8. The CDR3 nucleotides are TGTGCCAGCAGCGTAGGATCAGGGGGCGTCGGCGGGGAGCTGTTTTTT. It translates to CASSVGSGGVGGELFF.